This T cell receptor beta chain appears in the sequencing data of a study of blood T cell repertoires in COVID-19. As for the study in general: The study drew acute and convalescent COVID-19 samples from the United States, Italy and Spain. PBMCs, B-cell-depleted T cells, or T cells provided the cDNA or gDNA that made up the material.

In the original processing: Counts of nucleated cells, estimated from reference gene primer amplification, were obtained. Measured with immunoSEQ multiplex PCR; TCRdb has only the in-frame clones, and not every one. That table is the source of V, J and clone size, and D and trimming were worked out from the DNA. The sample includes about 67,000 clones, about nine tenths of them seen just once. With 2 bases clipped from V and 14 bases from J, the junction kept 8 bases outside the gene matches. Germline V CDR1 and CDR2: MDHEN, SYDVKM. The CDR3 is 14 amino acids. The source is a man aged 45 to 65 with active COVID-19. Specimen: peripheral blood. The gene calls are TRBV28 and TRBJ2-1, with 11 bases identical to TRBD2. The CDR3 sequence: CASSLASSGRAEFF. The CDR3 nucleotides are TGTGCCAGCAGTTTAGCAAGTAGCGGGAGGGCCGAGTTCTTC.